This entry concerns a single T cell receptor (beta chain). The antigen remains unidentified. It was by quantitative 5'-RACE with molecular barcodes that TCR beta libraries were made. Using its own MiXCR run on the 5' RACE reads, TCRdb lists one record per CDR3 protein. The sample lists around 390,000 distinct CDR3 sequences, approximately 20% occurring once. The data belong to a study of CD8 T cells in ankylosing spondylitis. General study points: Blood of patients with ankylosing spondylitis appeared to be characterized by a TCR beta motif of several highly homologous variants. From matched ankylosing spondylitis synovial fluid, disease-linked clones were reportedly recovered at significantly enriched levels. Relatively scarce in peripheral blood, disease-linked clones were CD8+.

This CDR3 contains 15 residues. V was shortened by 4 bases and J by 1 base, with 14 bases between the two germline ends. The material sequenced was blood, either unsorted or a sorted T cell fraction (not recorded which). The rearrangement joins TRBV12-3 or TRBV12-4 to TRBJ2-7; D unresolved. This receptor was identified in a male donor with ankylosing spondylitis. DNA for the CDR3: TGTGCCAGCAGTTCCCCGCGCGGTACGTCCTACGAGCAGTACTTC. Protein sequence: CASSSPRGTSYEQYF.